The rows below give T cell receptor beta chains drawn from one sample of a study of T cells after posttransplantation cyclophosphamide. The data were produced by immunoSEQ multiplex PCR, yet TCRdb's version contains in-frame clones alone and is incomplete. The profile covers about 40,000 clones, none occurring a single time. The sequencing sample was made of PBMCs. These receptors were taken from a woman aged 45 to 65 in good health and a related stem cell transplant donor. Both conserved end residues are part of each CDR3. A D gene is named only where the DNA matches it firmly. Size is omitted from some rows. Given values are once, few, many or a class for expanded clones.

size	D	J	V	CDR3	DNA
many	TRBD1	TRBJ1-2	TRBV7-9	CASGLGGQYGYTF	TGTGCCAGTGGGCTGGGGGGACAGTATGGCTACACCTTC
many	TRBD1	TRBJ1-5	TRBV6-1	CASRQGPNQPQHF	TGTGCCAGTAGACAGGGACCTAATCAGCCCCAGCATTTT
many	TRBD1	TRBJ2-5	TRBV4-1	CASSQASSTGETQYF	TGCGCCAGCAGCCAAGCATCATCGACAGGGGAGACCCAGTACTTC
many	TRBD2	TRBJ2-3	TRBV5-1	CASSSGLAGGNTRTDTQYF	TGCGCCAGCAGCTCTGGACTAGCGGGGGGAAACACACGCACAGATACGCAGTATTTT
-	-	TRBJ2-5	TRBV25-1	CASSADGGRETQYF	TGTGCCAGCAGTGCGGACGGAGGCAGGGAGACCCAGTACTTC
many	TRBD1	TRBJ2-5	TRBV5-1	CASSRRTGVETQYF	TGCGCCAGCAGCAGAAGGACAGGGGTAGAGACCCAGTACTTC
many	-	TRBJ1-3	TRBV19	CASSKGDSGNTIYF	TGTGCCAGTAGTAAGGGGGACTCTGGAAACACCATATATTTT
many	-	TRBJ1-1	TRBV12-5	CASGWGKGQWDTEAFF	TGTGCTAGTGGTTGGGGGAAAGGACAGTGGGACACTGAAGCTTTCTTT
medium-sized	-	TRBJ1-4	TRBV7-2	CASSRGSNEKLFF	TGTGCCAGCAGTCGTGGCAGTAATGAAAAACTGTTTTTT
many	-	TRBJ1-2	TRBV4-3	CASSPSIGPNYGYTF	TGCGCCAGCAGCCCCTCCATTGGGCCTAACTATGGCTACACCTTC
many	-	TRBJ2-5	TRBV4-1	CASSLKGGQETQYF	TGCGCCAGCAGTCTGAAAGGGGGCCAAGAGACCCAGTACTTC
many	-	TRBJ2-7	TRBV2	CASSDPGYYEQYF	TGTGCCAGCAGTGATCCGGGTTACTACGAGCAGTACTTC
many	-	TRBJ2-7	TRBV11-2	CASSLGVTTYEQYF	TGTGCCAGCAGCTTAGGCGTGACTACCTACGAGCAGTACTTC
many	TRBD1	TRBJ2-1	TRBV5-1	CASSPGQYNEQFF	TGCGCCAGCAGCCCGGGACAGTACAATGAGCAGTTCTTC
many	-	TRBJ2-3	TRBV5-8	CASDPRGGYTDTQYF	TGTGCCAGCGACCCCCGTGGGGGGTACACAGATACGCAGTATTTT
many	TRBD2	TRBJ2-1	TRBV7-2	CASTPRAGGPRTYNEQFF	TGTGCCAGCACCCCGAGGGCGGGGGGGCCTCGGACCTACAATGAGCAGTTCTTC
many	-	TRBJ2-7	TRBV5-1	CASSEQGTGGAGEQYF	TGCGCCAGCAGTGAACAGGGTACAGGCGGCGCCGGCGAGCAGTACTTC
many	-	TRBJ2-5	TRBV7-7	CASSSDRSETQYF	TGTGCCAGCAGCTCAGACAGGTCAGAGACCCAGTACTTC
many	-	TRBJ1-4	TRBV18	CASSQGHNEKLFF	TGTGCCAGCTCACAGGGACATAATGAAAAACTGTTTTTT
many	-	TRBJ1-1	TRBV28	CASRLFQGTEAFF	TGTGCCAGCAGGTTATTCCAGGGCACTGAAGCTTTCTTT
-	TRBD1	TRBJ2-7	TRBV27	CASSLYGAGGTYEQYF	TGTGCCAGCAGTTTATATGGGGCAGGGGGTACCTACGAGCAGTACTTC
many	TRBD1	TRBJ1-6	TRBV18	CASSPQTGESPLHF	TGTGCCAGCTCACCACAGACAGGGGAATCACCCCTCCACTTT
many	TRBD1	TRBJ2-3	TRBV5-1	CASSLQGEDTQYF	TGCGCCAGCAGCTTGCAGGGGGAAGATACGCAGTATTTT
many	-	TRBJ1-4	TRBV2	CASSERRAEKLFF	TGTGCCAGCAGTGAGAGGAGGGCTGAAAAACTGTTTTTT
many	-	TRBJ2-2	TRBV5-6	CASSSMEQGGTGELFF	TGTGCCAGCAGCTCCATGGAGCAGGGTGGCACCGGGGAGCTGTTTTTT
many	TRBD2	TRBJ2-5	TRBV4-3	CASSQDWTSGGSGETQYF	TGCGCCAGCAGCCAAGATTGGACTAGCGGGGGATCGGGGGAGACCCAGTACTTC
many	-	TRBJ2-7	TRBV4-2	CASSQDTVAYEQYF	TGTGCCAGCAGCCAAGATACAGTGGCCTACGAGCAGTACTTC
many	TRBD1	TRBJ1-1	TRBV2	CASSRQGTEAFF	TGTGCCAGCAGCCGACAGGGGACTGAAGCTTTCTTT
-	TRBD2	TRBJ2-5	TRBV30	CAWSREGQETQYF	TGTGCCTGGAGTAGGGAGGGCCAAGAGACCCAGTACTTC
many	TRBD2	TRBJ2-1	TRBV10-2	CASSETGGRNEQFF	TGCGCCAGCAGTGAAACGGGGGGGCGAAATGAGCAGTTCTTC
many	TRBD2	TRBJ2-2	TRBV11-3	CASSLRGGWGYPNTGELFF	TGTGCCAGCAGCTTACGGGGGGGGTGGGGTTATCCGAACACCGGGGAGCTGTTTTTT
many	TRBD1	TRBJ2-7	TRBV27	CASSLTGTYEQYF	TGTGCCAGCAGTCTGACAGGGACCTACGAGCAGTACTTC
many	TRBD1	TRBJ2-7	TRBV6-8	CASGNRGRKLYEQYF	TGTGCCAGCGGGAACAGGGGGCGTAAACTGTACGAGCAGTACTTC
few	TRBD1	TRBJ1-5	TRBV6-5	CASSIQGAGQPQHF	TGTGCCAGCAGTATACAGGGGGCCGGTCAGCCCCAGCATTTT
many	TRBD1	TRBJ1-6	TRBV19	CASSPRQGARVESPLHF	TGTGCCAGTAGTCCCCGACAGGGGGCCAGGGTAGAATCACCCCTCCACTTT
many	TRBD1	TRBJ2-7	TRBV7-6	CASSLAGSGPGGYYEQYF	TGTGCCAGCAGCTTAGCTGGGTCGGGGCCAGGGGGCTACTACGAGCAGTACTTC
many	-	TRBJ2-3	TRBV4-1	CASSPTLAGSSTDTQYF	TGCGCCAGCAGTCCAACCCTTGCGGGGTCTAGCACAGATACGCAGTATTTT
many	TRBD1	TRBJ1-2	TRBV28	CASSVFDRGQGGYTF	TGTGCCAGTTCGGTATTTGACAGGGGGCAAGGTGGCTACACCTTC
many	TRBD2	TRBJ2-7	TRBV2	CASSVNTLGRGETYEQYF	TGTGCCAGCAGTGTTAATACCCTAGGGCGGGGGGAGACCTACGAGCAGTACTTC
many	TRBD1	TRBJ1-2	TRBV5-1	CASSSDRGDGYTF	TGCGCCAGCAGCTCGGACAGGGGTGATGGCTACACCTTC
many	-	TRBJ2-1	TRBV18	CASSPSPTGDEQFF	TGTGCCAGCTCACCTTCGCCGACCGGGGATGAGCAGTTCTTC
many	TRBD2	TRBJ2-2	TRBV5-1	CASSLESGGGHTGELFF	TGCGCCAGCAGCTTGGAATCCGGGGGGGGCCATACCGGGGAGCTGTTTTTT
many	TRBD1	TRBJ1-1	TRBV6-5	CASRLGTANTEAFF	TGTGCCAGCAGACTCGGGACAGCGAACACTGAAGCTTTCTTT
-	TRBD2	TRBJ2-1	TRBV9	CASSPGLAGGQQFF	TGTGCCAGCAGCCCGGGACTAGCGGGGGGCCAGCAGTTCTTC
many	-	TRBJ2-3	TRBV10-3	CAISDKRRITDTQYF	TGTGCCATCAGTGACAAGCGGAGGATCACAGATACGCAGTATTTT
many	-	TRBJ1-1	TRBV6-1	CAIGENTEAFF	TGTGCCATCGGGGAGAACACTGAAGCTTTCTTT
many	-	TRBJ1-1	TRBV7-8	CASSLDGGNTEAFF	TGTGCCAGCAGCTTAGACGGAGGGAACACTGAAGCTTTCTTT
many	-	TRBJ1-3	TRBV2	CASSEALLLDSGNTIYF	TGTGCCAGCAGTGAAGCGCTTCTTTTAGACTCTGGAAACACCATATATTTT
many	-	TRBJ2-5	TRBV28	CASSHRGGPQETQYF	TGTGCCAGCAGTCATAGGGGGGGGCCCCAAGAGACCCAGTACTTC
many	-	TRBJ1-4	TRBV21-1	CASNTRSTRGNEKLFF	TGTGCCAGCAACACCCGGTCTACCAGGGGCAATGAAAAACTGTTTTTT
many	TRBD2	TRBJ2-7	TRBV10-3	CAISGGTSGYEQYF	TGTGCCATCAGTGGGGGGACTAGCGGGTACGAGCAGTACTTC
many	-	TRBJ1-1	TRBV15	CATDGSGEAFF	TGTGCCACGGACGGGAGTGGTGAAGCTTTCTTT
many	-	TRBJ2-5	TRBV4-3	CASSQSRNEETQYF	TGCGCCAGCAGCCAATCCAGAAATGAAGAGACCCAGTACTTC
many	-	TRBJ1-5	TRBV9	CASSPRADSNQPQHF	TGTGCCAGCAGCCCGAGAGCCGATAGCAATCAGCCCCAGCATTTT
many	TRBD2	TRBJ2-1	TRBV7-3	CASSLGTNNEQFF	TGTGCCAGCAGCTTAGGGACTAACAATGAGCAGTTCTTC
many	TRBD2	TRBJ2-3	TRBV27	CATGLAGGPGTDTQYF	TGTGCCACCGGACTAGCGGGGGGGCCGGGCACAGATACGCAGTATTTT
many	-	TRBJ1-5	TRBV30	CAWDTGSNQPQHF	TGTGCCTGGGATACAGGAAGCAATCAGCCCCAGCATTTT
many	TRBD1	TRBJ1-1	TRBV27	CASRAGQGFLMNTEAFF	TGTGCCAGCAGGGCGGGACAGGGCTTTCTCATGAACACTGAAGCTTTCTTT
few	TRBD1	TRBJ2-7	TRBV28	CASRRQQGAAYEQYF	TGTGCCAGCAGGCGTCAACAGGGGGCGGCCTACGAGCAGTACTTC
many	-	TRBJ2-3	TRBV20-1	CSAINATQYF	TGCAGTGCTATAAACGCGACGCAGTATTTT